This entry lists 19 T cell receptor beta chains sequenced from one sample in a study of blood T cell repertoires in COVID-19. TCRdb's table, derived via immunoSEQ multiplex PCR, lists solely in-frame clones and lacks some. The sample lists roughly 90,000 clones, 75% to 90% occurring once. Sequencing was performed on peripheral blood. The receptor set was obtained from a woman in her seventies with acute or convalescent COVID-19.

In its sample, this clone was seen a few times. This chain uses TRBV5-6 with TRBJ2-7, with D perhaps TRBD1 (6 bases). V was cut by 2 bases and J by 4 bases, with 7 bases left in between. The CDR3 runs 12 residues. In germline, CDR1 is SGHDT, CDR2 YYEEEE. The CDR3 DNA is TGTGCCAGCAGCTTTACAGGGTACGAGCAGTACTTC. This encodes CASSFTGYEQYF.

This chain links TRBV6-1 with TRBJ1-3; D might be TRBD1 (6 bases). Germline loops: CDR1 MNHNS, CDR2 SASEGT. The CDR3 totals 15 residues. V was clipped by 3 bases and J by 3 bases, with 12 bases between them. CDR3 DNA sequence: TGTGCCAGCAGTGACCAGGGGCGTATTGGAAACACCATATATTTT. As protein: CASSDQGRIGNTIYF.

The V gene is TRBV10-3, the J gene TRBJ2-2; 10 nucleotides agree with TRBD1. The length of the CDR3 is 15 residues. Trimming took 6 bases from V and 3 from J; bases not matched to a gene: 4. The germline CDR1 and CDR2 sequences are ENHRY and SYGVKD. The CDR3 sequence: CAIRTGTGDTGELFF. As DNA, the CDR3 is TGTGCCATCAGAACCGGGACAGGGGACACCGGGGAGCTGTTTTTT.

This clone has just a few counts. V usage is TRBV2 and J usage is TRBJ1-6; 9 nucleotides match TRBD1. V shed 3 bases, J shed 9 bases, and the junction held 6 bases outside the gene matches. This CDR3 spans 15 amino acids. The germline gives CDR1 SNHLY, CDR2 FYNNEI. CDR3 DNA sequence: TGTGCCAGCAGTGATGGACAGGGGAATAGTTCACCCCTCCACTTT. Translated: CASSDGQGNSSPLHF. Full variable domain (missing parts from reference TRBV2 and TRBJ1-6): EPEVTQTPSHQVTQMGQEVILRCVPISNHLYFYWYRQILGQKVEFLVSFYNNEISEKSEIFDDQFSVERPDGSNFTLKIRSTKLEDSAMYFCASSDGQGNSSPLHFGNGTRLTVT.

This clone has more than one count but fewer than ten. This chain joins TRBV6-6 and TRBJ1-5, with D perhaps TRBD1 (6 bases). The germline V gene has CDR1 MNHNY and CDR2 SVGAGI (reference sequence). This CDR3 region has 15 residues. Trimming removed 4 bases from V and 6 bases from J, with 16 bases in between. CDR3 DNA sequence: TGTGCCAGCAGTTCCACCTTGGGGGCGGGTCAGCCCCAGCATTTT. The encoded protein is CASSSTLGAGQPQHF.

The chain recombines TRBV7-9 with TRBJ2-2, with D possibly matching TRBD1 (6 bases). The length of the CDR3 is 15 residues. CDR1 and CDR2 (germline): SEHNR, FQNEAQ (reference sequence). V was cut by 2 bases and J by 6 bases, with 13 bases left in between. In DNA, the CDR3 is TGTGCCAGCAGCTTAATTGAAACAGGGTCCGGGGAGCTGTTTTTT. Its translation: CASSLIETGSGELFF.

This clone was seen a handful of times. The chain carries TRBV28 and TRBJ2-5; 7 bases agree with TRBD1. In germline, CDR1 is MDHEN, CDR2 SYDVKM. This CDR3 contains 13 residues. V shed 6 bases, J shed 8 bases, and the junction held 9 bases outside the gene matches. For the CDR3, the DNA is TGTGCCAGCAGGACTCCCAGGGACAGAACCCAGTACTTC. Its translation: CASRTPRDRTQYF.

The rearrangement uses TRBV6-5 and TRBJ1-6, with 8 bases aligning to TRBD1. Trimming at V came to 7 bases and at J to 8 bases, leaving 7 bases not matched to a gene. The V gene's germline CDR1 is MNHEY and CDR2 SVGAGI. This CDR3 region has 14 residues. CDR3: CASTLTGAYSPLHF. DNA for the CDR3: TGTGCCAGCACTCTGACAGGGGCTTATTCACCCCTCCACTTT.

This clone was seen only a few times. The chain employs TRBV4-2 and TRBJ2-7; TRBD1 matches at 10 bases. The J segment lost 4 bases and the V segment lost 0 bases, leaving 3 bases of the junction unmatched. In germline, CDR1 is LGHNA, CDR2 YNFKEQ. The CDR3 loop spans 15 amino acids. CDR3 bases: TGTGCCAGCAGCCAAGATCTGGACAGGGGGTACGAGCAGTACTTC. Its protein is CASSQDLDRGYEQYF.

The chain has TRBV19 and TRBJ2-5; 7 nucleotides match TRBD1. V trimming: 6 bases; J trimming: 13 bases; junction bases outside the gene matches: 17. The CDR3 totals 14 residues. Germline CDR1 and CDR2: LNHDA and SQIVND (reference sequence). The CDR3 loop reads CASRQKWDSPVWYF. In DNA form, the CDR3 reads TGTGCCAGTAGACAGAAATGGGACAGTCCCGTTTGGTACTTC.

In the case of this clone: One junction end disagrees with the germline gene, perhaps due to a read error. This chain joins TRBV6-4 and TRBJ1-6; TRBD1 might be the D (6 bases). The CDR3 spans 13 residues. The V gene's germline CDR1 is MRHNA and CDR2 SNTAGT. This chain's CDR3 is CASSGTYNSPLHF. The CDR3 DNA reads TGTGCCAGTAGTGGGACATATAATTCACCCCTCCACTTT.

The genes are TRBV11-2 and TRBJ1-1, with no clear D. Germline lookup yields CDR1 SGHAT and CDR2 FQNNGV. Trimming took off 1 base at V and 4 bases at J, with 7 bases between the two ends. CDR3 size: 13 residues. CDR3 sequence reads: CASSLGAGTEAFF. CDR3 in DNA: TGTGCCAGCAGCTTAGGAGCGGGCACTGAAGCTTTCTTT.

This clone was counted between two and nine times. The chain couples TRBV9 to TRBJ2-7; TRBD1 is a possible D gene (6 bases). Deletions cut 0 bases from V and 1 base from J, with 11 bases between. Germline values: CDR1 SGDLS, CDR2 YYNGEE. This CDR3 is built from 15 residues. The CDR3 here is CASSVAGDESYEQYF. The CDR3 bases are TGTGCCAGCAGCGTAGCAGGGGATGAATCCTACGAGCAGTACTTC.

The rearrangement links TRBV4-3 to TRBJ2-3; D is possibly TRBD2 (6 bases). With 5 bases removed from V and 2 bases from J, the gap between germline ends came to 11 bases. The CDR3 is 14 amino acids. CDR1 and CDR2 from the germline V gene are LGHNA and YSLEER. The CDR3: CASSLLAYTDTQYF. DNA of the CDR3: TGCGCCAGCAGCTTACTAGCCTACACAGATACGCAGTATTTT.

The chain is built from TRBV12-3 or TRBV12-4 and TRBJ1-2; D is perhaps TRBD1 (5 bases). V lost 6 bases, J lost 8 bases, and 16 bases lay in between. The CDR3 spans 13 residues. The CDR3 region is CASSGRGASGYTF. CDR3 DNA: TGTGCCAGCAGCGGGAGAGGGGCGTCAGGCTACACCTTC.

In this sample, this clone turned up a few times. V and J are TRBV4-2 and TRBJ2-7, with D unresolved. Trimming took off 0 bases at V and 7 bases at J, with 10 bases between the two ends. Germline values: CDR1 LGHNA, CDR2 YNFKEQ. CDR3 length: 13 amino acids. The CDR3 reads CASSQDLTGEQYF. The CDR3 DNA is TGTGCCAGCAGCCAAGATCTGACCGGGGAGCAGTACTTC.

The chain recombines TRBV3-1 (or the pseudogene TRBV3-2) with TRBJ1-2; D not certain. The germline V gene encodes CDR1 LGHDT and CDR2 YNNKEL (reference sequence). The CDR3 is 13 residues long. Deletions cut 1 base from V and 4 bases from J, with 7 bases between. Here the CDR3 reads CASSQGHSYGYTF. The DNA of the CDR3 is TGTGCCAGCAGCCAAGGTCACAGCTATGGCTACACCTTC.

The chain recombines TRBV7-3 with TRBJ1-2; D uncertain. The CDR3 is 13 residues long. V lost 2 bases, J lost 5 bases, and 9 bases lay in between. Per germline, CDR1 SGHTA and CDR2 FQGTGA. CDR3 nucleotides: TGTGCCAGCAGCTTAGGGTCGGGGTATGGCTACACCTTC. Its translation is CASSLGSGYGYTF. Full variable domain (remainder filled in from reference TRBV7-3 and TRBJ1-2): GAGVSQTPSNKVTEKGKYVELRCDPISGHTALYWYRQSLGQGPEFLIYFQGTGAADDSGLPNDRFFAVRPEGSVSTLKIQRTERGDSAVYLCASSLGSGYGYTFGSGTRLTVV.

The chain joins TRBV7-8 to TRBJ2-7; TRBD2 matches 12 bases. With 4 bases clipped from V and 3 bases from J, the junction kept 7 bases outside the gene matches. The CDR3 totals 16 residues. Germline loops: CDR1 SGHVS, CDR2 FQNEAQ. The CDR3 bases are TGTGCCAGCAGCTACTCTAGCGGGGGGGTGAACTACGAGCAGTACTTC. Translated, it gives CASSYSSGGVNYEQYF.